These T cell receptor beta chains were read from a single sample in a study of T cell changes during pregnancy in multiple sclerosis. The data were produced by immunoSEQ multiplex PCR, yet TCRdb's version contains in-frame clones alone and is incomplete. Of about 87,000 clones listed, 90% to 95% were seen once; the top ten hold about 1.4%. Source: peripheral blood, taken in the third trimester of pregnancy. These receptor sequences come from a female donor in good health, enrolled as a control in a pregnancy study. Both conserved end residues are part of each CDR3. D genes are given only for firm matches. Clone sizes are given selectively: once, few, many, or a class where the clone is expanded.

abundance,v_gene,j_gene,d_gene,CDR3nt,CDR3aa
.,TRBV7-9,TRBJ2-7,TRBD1,TGTGCCAGCAGCGGCCGGGACAGCTACGAGCAGTACTTC,CASSGRDSYEQYF
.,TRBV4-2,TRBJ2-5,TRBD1,TGTGCCAGCAGCCAAAGGGACAGCCAAGAGACCCAGTACTTC,CASSQRDSQETQYF
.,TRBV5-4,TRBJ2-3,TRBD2,TGTGCCAGCAGACTAGCGGGAGGCACAGATACGCAGTATTTT,CASRLAGGTDTQYF
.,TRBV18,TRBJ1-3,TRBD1,TGTGCCAGCTCACCACTGGGACAGAAATTTGGAAACACCATATATTTT,CASSPLGQKFGNTIYF
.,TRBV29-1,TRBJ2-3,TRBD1,TGCAGCACAGGACAGGGCTACGGGACAGATACGCAGTATTTT,CSTGQGYGTDTQYF
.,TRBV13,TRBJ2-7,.,TGTGCCAGCAGCCGACCAGGGCTAGGGGAGCAGTACTTC,CASSRPGLGEQYF
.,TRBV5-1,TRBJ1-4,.,TGCGCCAGCAGCTTGTCAGCAACTAATGAAAAACTGTTTTTT,CASSLSATNEKLFF
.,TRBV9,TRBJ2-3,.,TGTGCCAGCAGCGTAGCTCCCCCAGATACGCAGTATTTT,CASSVAPPDTQYF
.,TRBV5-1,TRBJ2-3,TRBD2,TGCGCCAGCAGCTTCCTAGGACTAGCGGGGTACACAGATACGCAGTATTTT,CASSFLGLAGYTDTQYF
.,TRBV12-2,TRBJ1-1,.,TGTGCAAGTCGCACTCCGTCCCTACGCGCTGAAGCTTTCTTT,CASRTPSLRAEAFF
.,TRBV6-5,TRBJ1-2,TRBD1,TGTGCCAGCAGTTACGGGACAGGGAATGGCTACACCTTC,CASSYGTGNGYTF
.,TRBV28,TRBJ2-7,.,TGTGCCAGCAGTTCCCGAGCAGGGGCGCCCTACGAGCAGTACTTC,CASSSRAGAPYEQYF
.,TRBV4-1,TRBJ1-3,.,TGCGCCAGCAGCCGCCTCGGGGGTGGAAACACCATATATTTT,CASSRLGGGNTIYF
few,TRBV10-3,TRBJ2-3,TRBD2,TGTGCCGTCCTGACGCCGGGGGGAACGGATACGCAGTATTTT,CAVLTPGGTDTQYF
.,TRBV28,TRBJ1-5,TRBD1,TGTGCCAGCAGTCCCCAGGGGGTCAATCAGCCCCAGCATTTT,CASSPQGVNQPQHF
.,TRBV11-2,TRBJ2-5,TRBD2,TGTGCCAGCAGCTTGACTAGCGGGTTTATGGGAGAGACCCAGTACTTC,CASSLTSGFMGETQYF
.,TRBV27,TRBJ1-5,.,TGTGCCAGCAGTGTAACAGGGTTGACTCAGCCCCAGCATTTT,CASSVTGLTQPQHF
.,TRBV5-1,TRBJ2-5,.,TGCGCCAGCAGCCCCGGGACTCTCCAAGAGACCCAGTACTTC,CASSPGTLQETQYF
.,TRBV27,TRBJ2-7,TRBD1,TGTGCCAGCAGTCCGGGACAGGGGCGCTCCTACGAGCAGTACTTC,CASSPGQGRSYEQYF
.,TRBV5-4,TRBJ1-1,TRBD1,TGTGCCAGCAGCTTGGCTGACAGGGCGTGGAACACTGAAGCTTTCTTT,CASSLADRAWNTEAFF
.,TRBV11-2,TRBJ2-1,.,TGTGCCAGCAGTACAGGATTGGCTTACAATGAGCAGTTCTTC,CASSTGLAYNEQFF
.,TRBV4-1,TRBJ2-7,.,TGCGCCAGCAGTTCTCCTGGACAGATCTACGAGCAGTACTTC,CASSSPGQIYEQYF
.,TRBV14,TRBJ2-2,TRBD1,TGTGCCAGCAGCCGGACAGGGAGGACCGGGGAGCTGTTTTTT,CASSRTGRTGELFF
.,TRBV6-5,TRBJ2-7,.,TGTGCCAGCAGTTACTCTCAGGGAAACTCCTACGAGCAGTACTTC,CASSYSQGNSYEQYF
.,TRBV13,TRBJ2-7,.,TGTGCCAGCAGCGCCCTATCGGGGGAATACGAGCAGTACTTC,CASSALSGEYEQYF
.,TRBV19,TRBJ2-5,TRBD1,TGTGCCAGTACCGGGACAGGGTCGGCACAAGAGACCCAGTACTTC,CASTGTGSAQETQYF
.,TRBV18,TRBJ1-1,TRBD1,TGTGCCAGCTCGTTCCCCCGGGACAGGGTCACTGAAGCTTTCTTT,CASSFPRDRVTEAFF
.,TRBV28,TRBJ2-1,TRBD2,TGTGCCAGCAGTCCGGCGGGAGTTTACAATGAGCAGTTCTTC,CASSPAGVYNEQFF
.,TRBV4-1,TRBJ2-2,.,TGCGCCAGCAGCCCTACGGGGTTACGGACCGGGGAGCTGTTTTTT,CASSPTGLRTGELFF
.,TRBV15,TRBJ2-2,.,TGTGCCACCAGCAGAGACAGGGGACGTACCGGGGAGCTGTTTTTT,CATSRDRGRTGELFF
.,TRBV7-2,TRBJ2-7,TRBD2,TGTGCCAGCAGACCTCCCTCCGGTAGCGGGAATACCTACGAGCAGTACTTC,CASRPPSGSGNTYEQYF
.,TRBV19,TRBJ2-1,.,TGTGCCAGTAGTAGGGGGCTACAGGGAAATGAGCAGTTCTTC,CASSRGLQGNEQFF
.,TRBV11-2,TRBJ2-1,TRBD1,TGTGCCAGCAGCTTAGATTGGCAGGGGGCGAATGAGCAGTTCTTC,CASSLDWQGANEQFF
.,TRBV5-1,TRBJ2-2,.,TGCGCCAGCAGCTTGGCTCGAGCCGCTAACACCGGGGAGCTGTTTTTT,CASSLARAANTGELFF
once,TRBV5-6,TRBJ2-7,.,TGTGCCAGCAGCTCGGCCGGGACCTACGAGCAGTACTTC,CASSSAGTYEQYF
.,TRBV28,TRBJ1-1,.,TGTGCCAGCAGTTACGGGGGTACCACTGAAGCTTTCTTT,CASSYGGTTEAFF
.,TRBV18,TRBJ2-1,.,TGTGCCAGCTCACCACAATCAGCGATGACCTACAATGAGCAGTTCTTC,CASSPQSAMTYNEQFF
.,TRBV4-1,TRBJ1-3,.,TGCGCCAGCAGCCCTTTAGGGGCCTCTGGAAACACCATATATTTT,CASSPLGASGNTIYF
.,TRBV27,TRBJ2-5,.,TGTGCCAGCAGTAGACTCGCCCAAGAGACCCAGTACTTC,CASSRLAQETQYF
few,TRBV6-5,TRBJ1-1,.,TGTGCCAGCAGCTCGGGACAGAACACTGAAGCTTTCTTT,CASSSGQNTEAFF
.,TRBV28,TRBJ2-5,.,TGTGCCAGCAGTTTAGAGGAGACCCAGTACTTC,CASSLEETQYF
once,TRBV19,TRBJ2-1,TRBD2,TGTGCCAGTAGTCTCAGACTAGCGTCCTTTGGGGAGCAGTTCTTC,CASSLRLASFGEQFF
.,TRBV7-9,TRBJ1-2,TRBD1,TGTGCCAGCAGTTTCAGGGGGTCCTATGGCTACACCTTC,CASSFRGSYGYTF
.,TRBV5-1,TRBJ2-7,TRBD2,TGCGCCAGCAGCTCTCGAACTAGCGGGAGGTCGGACGAGCAGTACTTC,CASSSRTSGRSDEQYF